Each of the 22 T cell receptor beta chains below was sequenced from the same sample in a study of OX40 agonist ivuxolimab in advanced cancers. Library method: the immunoSEQ multiplex PCR assay. TCRdb mirrors the immuneACCESS table, restricted to in-frame sequences. Some clones are absent from its copies; in checked studies, under half trace to an unresolved V gene, and the reason for the others is unknown. The sample table lists some 67,000 clones, roughly 84% of them with a count of one. Roughly 0.27% of the sample comes from the top ten. The sequences come from CD4+ or CD8+ T cells sorted from blood, collected in a trial of the OX40 agonist ivuxolimab. The receptors were gathered from an adult with an advanced solid tumor such as melanoma, head and neck, liver or kidney cancer.

This chain connects TRBV2 to TRBJ1-2; 7 nucleotides align to TRBD1. The V gene end was trimmed by 7 bases and the J gene end by 5 bases; junction bases not matched to a gene: 7. Germline values: CDR1 SNHLY, CDR2 FYNNEI. The CDR3 is 13 amino acids. As DNA, the CDR3 is TGTGCCAGCACCGAACAACAGGGGTATGGCTACACCTTC. Amino acid sequence: CASTEQQGYGYTF.

This sequence joins TRBV28 and TRBJ2-6, with D unresolved. CDR3 length equals 14 residues. Germline lookup yields CDR1 MDHEN and CDR2 SYDVKM. Trimming pared 6 bases from V and 5 bases from J, leaving 11 bases between. This chain's CDR3 is CASSFWYRANVLTF. The CDR3 nucleotides are TGTGCCAGCAGCTTTTGGTACAGGGCCAACGTCCTGACTTTC.

CDR3 coding DNA: TGTGCCAGTAGCTATTCCGGGACAGGGGGCGGGGAGCAGTACTTC. Amino acid sequence: CASSYSGTGGGEQYF. The chain couples TRBV19 to TRBJ2-7; 12 bases align to TRBD1. Germline V gene data show CDR1 as LNHDA and CDR2 as SQIVND (reference sequence). Trimming took 6 bases from V and 7 from J; bases not matched to a gene: 10. The CDR3 length is 15 residues. The variable domain in full, completed from reference TRBV19 and TRBJ2-7, reads DGGITQSPKYLFRKEGQNVTLSCEQNLNHDAMYWYRQDPGQGLRLIYYSQIVNDFQKGDIAEGYSVSREKKESFPLTVTSAQKNPTAFYLCASSYSGTGGGEQYFGPGTRLTVT.

The chain combines TRBV5-4 with TRBJ2-7; D is undetermined. V was shortened by 0 bases and J by 2 bases, with 3 bases between the two germline ends. Germline-derived CDR1 and CDR2 are SGHNT and YYREEE (reference sequence). The CDR3 spans 12 residues. Written as DNA, the CDR3 is TGTGCCAGCAGCTTGGCACCCTACGAGCAGTACTTC. Amino acids: CASSLAPYEQYF. Using reference TRBV5-4 and TRBJ2-7 for the parts outside the CDR3, the full variable domain is ETGVTQSPTHLIKTRGQQVTLRCSSQSGHNTVSWYQQALGQGPQFIFQYYREEENGRGNFPPRFSGLQFPNYSSELNVNALELDDSALYLCASSLAPYEQYFGPGTRLTVT.

The chain has TRBV6-5 and TRBJ1-1; D is ambiguous. Trimming stripped 7 bases from V and 1 base from J, with 13 bases between. CDR1 MNHEY and CDR2 SVGAGI come from the germline V gene. The CDR3 is 14 amino acids. CDR3 residues: CASIWDIANTEAFF. CDR3 bases: TGTGCCAGCATCTGGGATATCGCGAACACTGAAGCTTTCTTT.

This clone was counted a few times. The chain employs TRBV4-1 and TRBJ2-7; 10 nucleotides agree with TRBD2. The CDR3 sequence is 16 residues long. With 3 bases clipped from V and 0 bases from J, the junction kept 5 bases outside the gene matches. Germline CDR1 reads MGHRA; CDR2 reads YSYEKL. The DNA of the CDR3 is TGCGCCAGCAGCCAGGGTGGACTAGCGGCCTCCTACGAGCAGTACTTC. It codes for CASSQGGLAASYEQYF.

V usage is TRBV14 and J usage is TRBJ2-1; 8 bases map to TRBD1. The CDR3 runs 15 residues. Germline V lookup: CDR1 SGHDN, CDR2 FVKESK. The J segment lost 7 bases and the V segment lost 1 base, leaving 6 bases of the junction unmatched. The CDR3 sequence is CASSQAGGAGNEQFF. The CDR3 DNA is TGTGCCAGCAGCCAAGCAGGGGGCGCCGGTAATGAGCAGTTCTTC.

This chain connects TRBV9 to TRBJ1-1; D remains unclear. The germline gives CDR1 SGDLS, CDR2 YYNGEE. The germline V and J ends were trimmed by 3 bases and 3 bases, with 12 bases remaining between them. CDR3 length: 14 amino acids. The CDR3 loop is CASSASQGYTEAFF. The CDR3 nucleotides are TGTGCCAGCAGCGCTAGCCAAGGGTACACTGAAGCTTTCTTT.

This chain joins TRBV7-9 and TRBJ2-5, with TRBD2 identical over 9 bases. The CDR3 length is 15 residues. V lost 1 base to trimming and J lost 2 bases; unmatched junction nucleotides: 2. Germline values: CDR1 SEHNR, CDR2 FQNEAQ (reference sequence). CDR3 nucleotides: TGTGCCAGCAGCTTAGGTAGCGGGGGACAAGAGACCCAGTACTTC. It codes for CASSLGSGGQETQYF.

J is TRBJ2-1 and V is TRBV19, with 8 positions matching TRBD2. Trimming cost V 2 bases and J 4 bases; bases outside gene matches: 4. Germline V CDR1 and CDR2: LNHDA, SQIVND (reference sequence). CDR3 size: 15 residues. The chain's CDR3 is CASSIKLAAYNEQFF. CDR3 DNA: TGTGCCAGTAGTATAAAACTAGCGGCTTACAATGAGCAGTTCTTC.

This rearrangement joins TRBV12-5 to TRBJ1-1, with D perhaps TRBD1 (5 bases). Germline V gene lookup returns CDR1 LGHNT and CDR2 FRNRAP. The CDR3 is made up of 14 amino acids. Between the trimmed V and J ends, which lost 5 bases and 4 bases, there was a span of 14 bases. CDR3 sequence (DNA): TGTGCTAGTGGTGCGTCCGGGGGGATCACTGAAGCTTTCTTT. Translated: CASGASGGITEAFF. The whole variable domain, filled in from reference TRBV12-5 and TRBJ1-1, reads DARVTQTPRHKVTEMGQEVTMRCQPILGHNTVFWYRQTMMQGLELLAYFRNRAPLDDSGMPKDRFSAEMPDATLATLKIQPSEPRDSAVYFCASGASGGITEAFFGQGTRLTVV.

The chain carries TRBV6-6 and TRBJ2-6; no firm D call. The CDR3 extends over 15 amino acids. Germline CDR1 and CDR2: MNHNY and SVGAGI (reference sequence). V was cut by 0 bases and J by 2 bases, with 5 bases left in between. CDR3 nucleotides: TGTGCCAGCAGTTACTCTATCGCTGGGGCCAACGTCCTGACTTTC. It is translated as CASSYSIAGANVLTF.

The rearrangement links TRBV28 to TRBJ1-1, with 8 bases matching TRBD1. After removal of 3 bases from V and 6 bases from J, the junction contained 9 bases not matched to a gene. The length of the CDR3 is 15 residues. Germline CDR1 reads MDHEN; CDR2 reads SYDVKM. The CDR3 coding sequence is TGTGCCAGCAGTTTGTCCACAGGGGGGAAGGCTGAAGCTTTCTTT. Protein: CASSLSTGGKAEAFF.

The V call is TRBV27, the J call TRBJ1-4, with D possibly TRBD1 on 6 matching bases. The CDR3 is 13 residues long. The V end was cut by 6 bases, the J end by 11 bases, with 16 bases between. Germline assignment: CDR1 MNHEY and CDR2 SMNVEV (reference sequence). The CDR3 DNA reads as TGTGCCAGCAGGGAAATACAGGGCTACAAACTGTTTTTT. This translates into CASREIQGYKLFF.

This chain uses TRBV7-2 with TRBJ2-3; no reliable D call. Germline lookup yields CDR1 SGHTA and CDR2 FQGNSA. This CDR3 is 13 amino acids long. Trimming cost V 4 bases and J 2 bases, with 7 bases left between them. The CDR3, as DNA: TGTGCCAGCAGCTCCTCATACACAGATACGCAGTATTTT. Translating it yields CASSSSYTDTQYF.

This clone was seen once. V and J are TRBV7-2 and TRBJ2-1, with 12 bases fitting TRBD2. With V trimmed by 1 base and J by 7 bases, 5 bases remained unmatched. This CDR3 is 16 amino acids long. Germline CDR1 and CDR2: SGHTA and FQGNSA. DNA of the CDR3: TGTGCCAGCAGCTTAGTTTCTGGACTAGCGGGGAATGAGCAGTTCTTC. It encodes CASSLVSGLAGNEQFF.

This chain uses TRBV5-1 with TRBJ2-4; 7 nucleotides line up with TRBD2. After removal of 7 bases from V and 5 bases from J, the junction contained 9 bases not matched to a gene. This CDR3 is built from 14 residues. CDR1 is SGHRS and CDR2 is YFSETQ in the germline V gene. The DNA for the CDR3 is TGCGCCAGCGCAACTAGCGTCAATGAAAACATTCAGTACTTC. Translated: CASATSVNENIQYF.

This clone occurred once. The chain links TRBV5-1 to TRBJ1-2; no firm D call. V dropped 0 bases and J dropped 2 bases, with 5 bases sitting between them. Germline V gene sequence: CDR1 SGHRS, CDR2 YFSETQ. The CDR3 totals 13 residues. CDR3: CASSLGENYGYTF. The CDR3 region has the DNA TGCGCCAGCAGCTTGGGTGAAAACTATGGCTACACCTTC.

This clone has just one count. The CDR3 sequence: CASSRDSGQGLYEQYF. CDR3 coding DNA: TGTGCCAGTAGCCGGGATTCCGGACAGGGTTTATACGAGCAGTACTTC. The chain combines TRBV19 with TRBJ2-7, with 8 positions matching TRBD1. This CDR3 is 16 amino acids long. Unmatched junction bases numbered 14, after V lost 6 bases and J lost 4 bases. Germline V gene lookup returns CDR1 LNHDA and CDR2 SQIVND (reference sequence).

This clone was detected only once. The chain uses TRBV2 and TRBJ2-1; 11 bases are a match to TRBD2. Per germline, CDR1 SNHLY and CDR2 FYNNEI. Losses at the gene ends were 9 bases for V and 3 bases for J; bases not matched to a gene: 4. CDR3 size: 14 residues. The CDR3 sequence: CARASGGNYNEQFF. The CDR3 region has the DNA TGTGCCAGGGCTAGCGGGGGGAACTACAATGAGCAGTTCTTC.

This clone has only a few counts. The chain links TRBV4-3 to TRBJ2-2; TRBD1 agrees at 10 bases. The V segment lost 4 bases and the J segment 5 bases; nucleotides outside the gene matches: 7. Germline CDR1 and CDR2: LGHNA and YSLEER. The CDR3 length is 16 residues. This CDR3 reads CASSRGGDRGTGELFF. In DNA form, the CDR3 reads TGCGCCAGCAGCCGAGGAGGGGACAGGGGAACCGGGGAGCTGTTTTTT.

The chain is built from TRBV7-9 and TRBJ1-5; no clear D gene. CDR1 and CDR2 from the germline V gene are SEHNR and FQNEAQ (reference sequence). The ends were cut back, 2 bases at V and 4 bases at J, with 6 bases in the middle. The length of the CDR3 is 13 residues. DNA of the CDR3: TGTGCCAGCAGCTTATTTGCGAATCAGCCCCAGCATTTT. As protein: CASSLFANQPQHF.